These 12 T cell receptor beta chains came from one sample sequenced in a study of tumor-infiltrating lymphocytes in primary liver carcinoma (dated by TCRdb to about 2017). Total RNA and DNA were co-extracted without cell sorting from roughly 20-30 mg of bulk tissue using the AllPrep DNA/RNA mini kit. Sequencing was performed on an Illumina HiSeq 2500. A constant-region primer and ProtoScript II reverse transcriptase were used to reverse-transcribe TCRbeta-specific cDNA from roughly 0.55 ug total RNA. Three nested multiplex PCR rounds, following a slightly modified ARM-PCR procedure, were used to build the TCRbeta libraries. Multiplex TRBV1-TRBV30 forward primers and a Cbeta reverse primer were used in the first two PCR rounds, each of which was run for around 10 cycles. Starting from the raw public reads, TCRdb applied fastp trimming at Q25, assembled clones with MiXCR and retained in-frame beta chains. CDR3 protein duplicates are merged, each entry listing the most common genes and DNA. The sample contains 90,000 to 100,000 distinct CDR3 sequences, roughly 69% of them found a single time. The biggest ten clones account for 9.5% of the sample.

The sample taken for sequencing was liver tumor tissue from sampling region 5. Taken with the paper, the label for cell subset or site translates to: tumor region T5, tumor centre. Source of these receptors: a woman aged 55-70 years with primary liver carcinoma and hepatitis B virus infection.

In the case of this clonotype: The junction shows a germline mismatch at one end, possibly a read error. The chain is built from TRBV10-3 and TRBJ1-5; D may correspond to TRBD1 or TRBD2 (5 bases each). The J call may be wrong; the DNA end is better matched by TRBJ2-3. CDR1 is ENHRY, CDR2 SYGVKD, per germline. This CDR3 comprises 12 residues. CDR3 residues: CGISESPGPQYF. In nucleotides, the CDR3 is TGTGGCATCAGTGAGTCCCCGGGGCCCCAGTATTTT.

This clonotype was found many times. This chain links TRBV12-3 or TRBV12-4 with TRBJ2-7, with 10 bases aligning to TRBD1. V shed 5 bases and J 4 bases; nucleotides not matched to a gene: 8. The CDR3 loop spans 15 amino acids. The CDR3 bases are TGTGCCAGCAGTACCCGGGACAGGGGCGGGTACGAGCAGTACTTC. The encoded protein is CASSTRDRGGYEQYF.

A remark on this clonotype: A read error may account for a junction end that differs from germline. This chain links TRBV11-2 with TRBJ2-7, with TRBD2 matching 8 bases. Per the germline V gene, CDR1 is SGHAT and CDR2 is FQNNGV. The CDR3 length is 13 residues. DNA for the CDR3: TGTACCAGCAGCGTACAGGGACTAGGGGAGCAATACTTC. It codes for CTSSVQGLGEQYF.

This clonotype was detected only a few times. This rearrangement joins TRBV10-1 to TRBJ2-7, with D perhaps given as TRBD1 or TRBD2 (5 bases each). The length of the CDR3 is 13 residues. Germline lookup yields CDR1 WNHNN and CDR2 SYGVQD (reference sequence). With 2 bases removed from V and 2 bases from J, the gap between germline ends came to 7 bases. The CDR3 sequence: CASSEGTAYEQYF. The CDR3, as DNA: TGCGCCAGCAGTGAGGGGACGGCCTACGAGCAGTACTTC.

A word on this clonotype: One end of the junction does not line up with germline, which may come from a read error. V and J are TRBV6-5 and TRBJ2-7; D gene uncertain. The CDR3 has 14 amino acids. Germline CDR1 is MNHEY and CDR2 is SVGAGI. The CDR3 sequence: CANTRRLGSYERYF. CDR3 in DNA: TGTGCCAACACTCGTCGGCTTGGAAGCTACGAGCGGTACTTC.

Worth noting for this clonotype: The junction does not match germline at one end; this may be a read error. The genes are TRBV4-2 and TRBJ1-2, with D possibly matching TRBD1 (6 bases). The CDR3 runs to 16 residues. Germline values: CDR1 LGHNA, CDR2 YNFKEQ. CDR3 nucleotide sequence: TGTGTCAGCAGCCAAGGCGAGGACAGACTCCTCTATGGCTACACCTTC. Protein sequence: CVSSQGEDRLLYGYTF.

Of note for this clonotype: A read error may be the cause here, since a much bigger clone is one base away. The chain's CDR3 is CASSEGQPAYNEQYF. CDR3 bases: TGCGCCAGCAGTGAAGGACAGCCGGCCTACAATGAGCAGTACTTC. The chain recombines TRBV10-1 with TRBJ2-4; D perhaps matches TRBD1 (6 bases). The CDR3 is 15 amino acids. In germline, CDR1 is WNHNN, CDR2 SYGVQD (reference sequence). The V end was cut by 3 bases, the J end by 13 bases, with 22 bases between.

Details on this clonotype: It is likely a read error, because the conserved phenylalanine at the end of the CDR3 is missing. This chain joins TRBV11-2 and TRBJ2-3; D is perhaps TRBD2 (6 bases). From germline, CDR1 is SGHAT and CDR2 FQNNGV. The CDR3 loop spans 14 amino acids. The CDR3 here is CGSSTGLPTDTQYL. CDR3 DNA: TGTGGCAGCAGCACCGGACTACCCACAGATACGCAGTATCTT.

As regards this clonotype: Since no conserved phenylalanine or tryptophan closes the CDR3, a read error is the likely cause. The limits of the CDR3 on the DNA are not certain, so only TCRdb's listed CDR3 is given. CDR3 sequence reads: CAISEGSFGNEQYL. The gene calls are TRBV10-3 and TRBJ2-7; the table names TRBD1, a call not compared with the DNA. Germline V lookup: CDR1 ENHRY, CDR2 SYGVKD. A total of 14 residues make up the CDR3, ends included.

This sequence joins TRBV4-1 and TRBJ2-1; TRBD1 aligns across 9 bases. The CDR3 consists of 17 residues. V dropped 4 bases and J dropped 4; count of bases not matched to a gene: 11. The germline V gene encodes CDR1 MGHRA and CDR2 YSYEKL. The CDR3 nucleotides are TGCGCCAGCAGCCTTACACAGGGGGCTTGGGTATACAATGAGCAGTTCTTC. Residues: CASSLTQGAWVYNEQFF.

In the case of this clonotype: The conserved closing phenylalanine or tryptophan is absent in this CDR3, likely reflecting a read error. This rearrangement joins TRBV11-2 to TRBJ2-3, with D maybe TRBD1 (5 bases). Germline V lookup: CDR1 SGHAT, CDR2 FQNNGV. V was cut by 5 bases and J by 1 base, with 19 bases left in between. The CDR3 consists of 17 residues. CDR3 coding DNA: TGTGCCAGCAGCATAGGGGTTCGAAGGGAAGGCACAGATACGCAGTATCTT. Its protein product is CASSIGVRREGTDTQYL.

This sequence joins TRBV9 and TRBJ2-1; 9 bases fit TRBD2. Losses at the gene ends were 5 bases for V and 5 bases for J; bases not matched to a gene: 8. This CDR3 is 15 amino acids long. Looked up from germline, CDR1 is SGDLS and CDR2 is YYNGEE. The CDR3 coding sequence is TGTGCCAGCAGTCCAAGACTAGCGGAAAACAATGAGCAGTTCTTC. This sequence encodes CASSPRLAENNEQFF.